What follows is one TCR beta chain and its context. This specimen belongs to a study of T cells in Graves' hyperthyroidism and ophthalmopathy. TCR beta CDR3 sequences were amplified from RNA transcripts. HTBI primers drove first-round RT-PCR of the TCR CDR3. MiXCR was run by TCRdb on the multiplex PCR reads, yielding one entry per CDR3 protein. The table lists hundreds of thousands of distinct CDR3 sequences, just under 45% of them singletons. J was trimmed by 9 bases and V by 3 bases; bases with no gene match: 6. From germline, CDR1 is SGHTA and CDR2 FQGNSA. The CDR3 is 15 amino acids. This chain joins TRBV7-2 and TRBJ1-6; TRBD1 matches at 9 bases. The sequencing input was peripheral blood or thyroid tissue (not recorded which). The sequence came from an adult man with Graves' disease, either hyperthyroidism or ophthalmopathy (not recorded which). The CDR3 reads CASSFGTGSTSPLHF. The CDR3 DNA reads as TGTGCCAGCAGCTTCGGGACAGGGTCGACTTCACCCCTCCACTTT. The variable domain in full, completed from reference TRBV7-2 and TRBJ1-6, reads GAGVSQSPSNKVTEKGKDVELRCDPISGHTALYWYRQSLGQGLEFLIYFQGNSAPDKSGLPSDRFSAERTGGSVSTLTIQRTQQEDSAVYLCASSFGTGSTSPLHFGNGTRLTVT.